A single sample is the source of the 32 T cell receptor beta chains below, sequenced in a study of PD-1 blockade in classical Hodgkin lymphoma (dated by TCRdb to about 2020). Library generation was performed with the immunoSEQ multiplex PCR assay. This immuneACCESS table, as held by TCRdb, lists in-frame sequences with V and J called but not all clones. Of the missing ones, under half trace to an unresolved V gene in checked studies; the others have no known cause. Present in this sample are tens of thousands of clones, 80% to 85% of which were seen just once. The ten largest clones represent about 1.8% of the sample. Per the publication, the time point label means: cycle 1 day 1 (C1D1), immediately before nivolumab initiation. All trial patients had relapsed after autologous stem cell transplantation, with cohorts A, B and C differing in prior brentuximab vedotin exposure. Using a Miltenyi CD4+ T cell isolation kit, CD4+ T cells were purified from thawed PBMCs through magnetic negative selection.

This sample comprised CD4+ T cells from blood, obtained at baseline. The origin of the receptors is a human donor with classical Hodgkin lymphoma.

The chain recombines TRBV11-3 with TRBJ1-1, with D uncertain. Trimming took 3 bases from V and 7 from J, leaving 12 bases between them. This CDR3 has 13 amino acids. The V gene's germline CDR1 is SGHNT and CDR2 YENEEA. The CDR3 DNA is TGTGCCAGCAGCTTGGGCCGCGGAGGTGAAGCTTTCTTT. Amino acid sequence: CASSLGRGGEAFF.

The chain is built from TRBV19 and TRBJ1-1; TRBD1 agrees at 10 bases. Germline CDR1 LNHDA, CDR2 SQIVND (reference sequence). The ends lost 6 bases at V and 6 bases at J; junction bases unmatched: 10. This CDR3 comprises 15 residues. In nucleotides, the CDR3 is TGTGCCAGTAGCCGGGACAGGGGAGGATACGCTGAAGCTTTCTTT. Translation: CASSRDRGGYAEAFF.

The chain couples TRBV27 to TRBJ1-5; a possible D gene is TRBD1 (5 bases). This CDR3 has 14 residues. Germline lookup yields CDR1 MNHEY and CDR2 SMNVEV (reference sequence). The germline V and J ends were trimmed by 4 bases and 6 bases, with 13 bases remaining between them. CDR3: CASSWGTGVQPQHF. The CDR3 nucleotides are TGTGCCAGCAGTTGGGGAACAGGTGTTCAGCCCCAGCATTTT.

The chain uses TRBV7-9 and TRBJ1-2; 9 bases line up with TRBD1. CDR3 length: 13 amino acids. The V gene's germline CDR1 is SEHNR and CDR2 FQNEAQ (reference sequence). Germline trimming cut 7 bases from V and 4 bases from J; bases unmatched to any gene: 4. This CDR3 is CASTLQGAYGYTF. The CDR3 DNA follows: TGTGCCAGCACCCTACAGGGGGCCTATGGCTACACCTTC. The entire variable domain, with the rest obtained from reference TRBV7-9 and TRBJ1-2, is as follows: DTGVSQNPRHKITKRGQNVTFRCDPISEHNRLYWYRQTLGQGPEFLTYFQNEAQLEKSRLLSDRFSAERPKGSFSTLEIQRTEQGDSAMYLCASTLQGAYGYTFGSGTRLTVV.

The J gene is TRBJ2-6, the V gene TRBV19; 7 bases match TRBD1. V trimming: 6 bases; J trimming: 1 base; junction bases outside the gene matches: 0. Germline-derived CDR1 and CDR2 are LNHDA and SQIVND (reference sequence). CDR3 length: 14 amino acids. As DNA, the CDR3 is TGTGCCAGTAGCAGGGGGTCTGGGGCCAACGTCCTGACTTTC. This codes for CASSRGSGANVLTF.

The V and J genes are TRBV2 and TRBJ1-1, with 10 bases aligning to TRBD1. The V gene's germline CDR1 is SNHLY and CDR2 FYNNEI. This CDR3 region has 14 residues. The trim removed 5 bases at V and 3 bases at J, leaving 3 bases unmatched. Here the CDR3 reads CASSWTGGHTEAFF. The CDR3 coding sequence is TGTGCCAGCAGTTGGACAGGGGGGCACACTGAAGCTTTCTTT. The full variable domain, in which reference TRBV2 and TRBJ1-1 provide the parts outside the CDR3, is EPEVTQTPSHQVTQMGQEVILRCVPISNHLYFYWYRQILGQKVEFLVSFYNNEISEKSEIFDDQFSVERPDGSNFTLKIRSTKLEDSAMYFCASSWTGGHTEAFFGQGTRLTVV.

CDR3 bases: TGTGCTAGTGGTTTGGCGGGGATCTACGAGCAGTACTTC. Translated: CASGLAGIYEQYF. V and J are TRBV12-5 and TRBJ2-7; D may be TRBD2 (5 bases). The CDR3 has 13 amino acids. In germline, CDR1 is LGHNT, CDR2 FRNRAP. The V end lost 1 base, the J end lost 3 bases, and 7 bases lay between the germline ends.

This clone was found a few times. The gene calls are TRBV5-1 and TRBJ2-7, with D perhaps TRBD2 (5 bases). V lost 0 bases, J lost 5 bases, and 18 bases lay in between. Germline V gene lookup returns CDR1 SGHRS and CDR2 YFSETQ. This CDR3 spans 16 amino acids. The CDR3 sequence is CASSLGWGRGVNEQYF. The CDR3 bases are TGCGCCAGCAGCTTGGGGTGGGGTCGGGGTGTAAACGAGCAGTACTTC.

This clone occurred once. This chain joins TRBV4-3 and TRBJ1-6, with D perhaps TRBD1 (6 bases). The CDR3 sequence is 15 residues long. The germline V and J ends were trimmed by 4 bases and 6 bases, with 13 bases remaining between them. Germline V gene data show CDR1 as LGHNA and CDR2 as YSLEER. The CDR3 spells CASSPNGQINSPLHF. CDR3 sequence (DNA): TGCGCCAGCAGCCCCAACGGACAGATTAATTCACCCCTCCACTTT.

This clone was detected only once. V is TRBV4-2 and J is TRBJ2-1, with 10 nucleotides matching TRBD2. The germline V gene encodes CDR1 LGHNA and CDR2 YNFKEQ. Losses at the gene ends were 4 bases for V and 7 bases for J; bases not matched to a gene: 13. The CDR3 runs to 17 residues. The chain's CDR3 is CASSPSERGGLGNEQFF. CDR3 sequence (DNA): TGTGCCAGCAGCCCATCTGAGCGGGGGGGCCTAGGGAATGAGCAGTTCTTC.

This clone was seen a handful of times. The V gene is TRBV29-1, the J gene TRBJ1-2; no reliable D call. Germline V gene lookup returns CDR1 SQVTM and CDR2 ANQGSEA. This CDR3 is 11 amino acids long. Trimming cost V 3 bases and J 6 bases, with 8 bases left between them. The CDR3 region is CSVEPENGYTF. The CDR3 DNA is TGCAGCGTTGAGCCAGAGAATGGCTACACCTTC.

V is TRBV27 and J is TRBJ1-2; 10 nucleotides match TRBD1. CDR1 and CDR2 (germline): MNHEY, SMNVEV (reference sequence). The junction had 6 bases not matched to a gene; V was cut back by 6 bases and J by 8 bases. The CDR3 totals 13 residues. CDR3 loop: CASRSTGGLGYTF. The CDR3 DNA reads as TGTGCCAGCAGATCGACAGGGGGCTTAGGCTACACCTTC.

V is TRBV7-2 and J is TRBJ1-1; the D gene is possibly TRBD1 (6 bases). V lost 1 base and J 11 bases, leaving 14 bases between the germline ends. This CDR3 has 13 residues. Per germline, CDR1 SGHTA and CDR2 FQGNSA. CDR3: CASSLGGAARAFF. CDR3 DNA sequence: TGTGCCAGCAGCTTAGGGGGGGCCGCGCGGGCTTTCTTT.

CDR3: CASSWNGGGTEAFF. The CDR3 DNA sequence: TGCGCCAGCAGCTGGAATGGGGGTGGCACTGAAGCTTTCTTT. The chain links TRBV5-1 to TRBJ1-1, with D perhaps TRBD1 (5 bases). The germline V and J ends were trimmed by 3 bases and 4 bases, with 13 bases remaining between them. The germline V gene encodes CDR1 SGHRS and CDR2 YFSETQ. The CDR3 totals 14 residues.

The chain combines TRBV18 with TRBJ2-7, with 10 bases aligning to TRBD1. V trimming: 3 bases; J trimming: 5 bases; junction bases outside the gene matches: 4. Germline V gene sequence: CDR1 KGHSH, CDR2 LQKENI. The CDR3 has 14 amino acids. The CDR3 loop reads CASSPRTGGNEQYF. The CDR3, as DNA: TGTGCCAGCTCACCGCGGACAGGGGGGAACGAGCAGTACTTC.

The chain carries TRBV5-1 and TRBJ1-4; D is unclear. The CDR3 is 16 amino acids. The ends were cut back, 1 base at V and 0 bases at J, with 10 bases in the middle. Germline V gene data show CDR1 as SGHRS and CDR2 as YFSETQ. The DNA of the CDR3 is TGCGCCAGCAGCTTGTTAATGGGGTCAACTAATGAAAAACTGTTTTTT. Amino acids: CASSLLMGSTNEKLFF.

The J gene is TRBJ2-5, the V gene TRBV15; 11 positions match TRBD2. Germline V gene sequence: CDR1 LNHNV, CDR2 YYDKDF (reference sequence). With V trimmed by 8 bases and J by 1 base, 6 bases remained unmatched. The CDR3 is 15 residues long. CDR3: CATGIAGGAQETQYF. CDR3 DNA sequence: TGTGCCACCGGCATAGCGGGGGGGGCCCAAGAGACCCAGTACTTC. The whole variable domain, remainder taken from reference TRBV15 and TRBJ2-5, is DAMVIQNPRYQVTQFGKPVTLSCSQTLNHNVMYWYQQKSSQAPKLLFHYYDKDFNNEADTPDNFQSRRPNTSFCFLDIRSPGLGDTAMYLCATGIAGGAQETQYFGPGTRLLVL.

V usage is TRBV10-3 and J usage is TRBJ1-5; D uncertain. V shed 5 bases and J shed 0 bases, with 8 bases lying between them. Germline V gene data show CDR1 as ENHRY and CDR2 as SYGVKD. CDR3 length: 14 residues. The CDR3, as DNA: TGTGCCATCAGTTTAAGCGGTAGCAATCAGCCCCAGCATTTT. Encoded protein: CAISLSGSNQPQHF.

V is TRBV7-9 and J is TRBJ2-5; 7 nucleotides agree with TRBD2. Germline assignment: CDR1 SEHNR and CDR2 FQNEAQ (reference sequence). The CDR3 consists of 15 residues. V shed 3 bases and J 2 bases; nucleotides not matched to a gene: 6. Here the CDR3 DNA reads TGTGCCAGCAGCTTCCCCCGGACTAGTCAAGAGACCCAGTACTTC. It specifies CASSFPRTSQETQYF.

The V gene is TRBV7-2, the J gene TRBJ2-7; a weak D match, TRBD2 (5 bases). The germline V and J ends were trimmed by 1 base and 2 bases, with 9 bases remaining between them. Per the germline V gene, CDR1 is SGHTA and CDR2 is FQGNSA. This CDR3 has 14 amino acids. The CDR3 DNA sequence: TGTGCCAGCAGCTTAGGGACTTTCGCCTACGAGCAGTACTTC. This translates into CASSLGTFAYEQYF.

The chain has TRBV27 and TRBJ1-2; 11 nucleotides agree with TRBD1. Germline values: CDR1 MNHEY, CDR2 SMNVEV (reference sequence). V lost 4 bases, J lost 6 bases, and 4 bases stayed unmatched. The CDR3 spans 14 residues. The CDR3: CASSSGQGADGYTF. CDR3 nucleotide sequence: TGTGCCAGCAGTTCCGGACAGGGGGCGGATGGCTACACCTTC.

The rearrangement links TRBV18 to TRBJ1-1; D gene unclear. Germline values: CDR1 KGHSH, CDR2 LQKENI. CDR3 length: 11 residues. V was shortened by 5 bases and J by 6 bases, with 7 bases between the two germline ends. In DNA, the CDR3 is TGTGCCAGCTCAACCCTAGCTGAAGCTTTCTTT. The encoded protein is CASSTLAEAFF.

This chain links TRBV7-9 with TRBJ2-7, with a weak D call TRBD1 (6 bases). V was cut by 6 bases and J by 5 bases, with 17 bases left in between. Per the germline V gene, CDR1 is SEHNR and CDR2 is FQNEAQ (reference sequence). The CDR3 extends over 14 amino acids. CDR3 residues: CASRPGQGENEQYF. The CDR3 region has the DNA TGTGCCAGCAGGCCGGGACAAGGGGAGAACGAGCAGTACTTC.

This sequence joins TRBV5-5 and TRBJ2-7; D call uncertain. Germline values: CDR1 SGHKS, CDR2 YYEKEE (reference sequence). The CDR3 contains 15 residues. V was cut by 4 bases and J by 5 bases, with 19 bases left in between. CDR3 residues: CASSPIGQPGDEQYF. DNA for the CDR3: TGTGCCAGCAGCCCTATCGGTCAACCGGGCGACGAGCAGTACTTC.

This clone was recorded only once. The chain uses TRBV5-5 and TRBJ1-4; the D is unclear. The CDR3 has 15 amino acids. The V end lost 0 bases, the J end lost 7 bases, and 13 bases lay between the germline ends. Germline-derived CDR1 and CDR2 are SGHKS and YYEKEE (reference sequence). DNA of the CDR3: TGTGCCAGCAGCTTGGAAGGGCTCAGCAGTGAAAAACTGTTTTTT. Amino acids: CASSLEGLSSEKLFF.

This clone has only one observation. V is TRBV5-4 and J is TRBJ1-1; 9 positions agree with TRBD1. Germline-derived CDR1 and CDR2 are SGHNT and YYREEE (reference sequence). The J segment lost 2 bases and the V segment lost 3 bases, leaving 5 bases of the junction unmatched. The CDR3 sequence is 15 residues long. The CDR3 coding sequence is TGTGCCAGCAGCTCGGCGGACAGGGGTAACACTGAAGCTTTCTTT. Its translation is CASSSADRGNTEAFF.

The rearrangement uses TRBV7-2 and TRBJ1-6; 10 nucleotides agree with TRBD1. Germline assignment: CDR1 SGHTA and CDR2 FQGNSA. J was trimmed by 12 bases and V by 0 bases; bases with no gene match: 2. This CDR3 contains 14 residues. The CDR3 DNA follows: TGTGCCAGCAGCTTAGCGGGACAGGGGCTACCCCTCCACTTT. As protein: CASSLAGQGLPLHF.

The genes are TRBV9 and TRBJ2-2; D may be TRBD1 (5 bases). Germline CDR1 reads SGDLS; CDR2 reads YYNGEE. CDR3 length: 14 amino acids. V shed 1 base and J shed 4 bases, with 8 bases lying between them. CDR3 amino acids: CASSVQGSTGELFF. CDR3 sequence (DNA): TGTGCCAGCAGCGTACAGGGATCCACCGGGGAGCTGTTTTTT.

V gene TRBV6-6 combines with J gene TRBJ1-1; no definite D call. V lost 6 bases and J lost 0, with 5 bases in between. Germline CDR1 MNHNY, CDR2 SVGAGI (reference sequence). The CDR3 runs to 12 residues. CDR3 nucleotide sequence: TGTGCCAGCAGCGAGATGAACACTGAAGCTTTCTTT. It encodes CASSEMNTEAFF.

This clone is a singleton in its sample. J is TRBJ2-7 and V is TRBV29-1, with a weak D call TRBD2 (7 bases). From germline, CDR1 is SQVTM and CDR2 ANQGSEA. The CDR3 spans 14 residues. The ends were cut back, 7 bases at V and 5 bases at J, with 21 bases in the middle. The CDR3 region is CSARGGGVLDEQYF. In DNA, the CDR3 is TGCAGCGCTCGTGGCGGGGGCGTCTTAGACGAGCAGTACTTC.

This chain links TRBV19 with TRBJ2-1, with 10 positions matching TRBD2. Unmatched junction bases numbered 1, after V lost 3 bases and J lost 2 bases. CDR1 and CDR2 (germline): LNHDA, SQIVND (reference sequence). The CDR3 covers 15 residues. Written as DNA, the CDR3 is TGTGCCAGTAGTATGAGCGGGGGGGCCTACAATGAGCAGTTCTTC. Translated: CASSMSGGAYNEQFF.

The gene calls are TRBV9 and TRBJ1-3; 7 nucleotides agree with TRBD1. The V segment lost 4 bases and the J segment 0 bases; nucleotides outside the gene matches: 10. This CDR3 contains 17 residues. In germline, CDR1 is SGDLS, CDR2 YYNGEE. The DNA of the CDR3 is TGTGCCAGCAGCCCTAACATACAGGGGTCCTCTGGAAACACCATATATTTT. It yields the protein CASSPNIQGSSGNTIYF. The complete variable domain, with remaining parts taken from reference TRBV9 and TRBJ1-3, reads DSGVTQTPKHLITATGQRVTLRCSPRSGDLSVYWYQQSLDQGLQFLIQYYNGEERAKGNILERFSAQQFPDLHSELNLSSLELGDSALYFCASSPNIQGSSGNTIYFGEGSWLTVV.